A single sample is the source of the 27 T cell receptor beta chains below, sequenced in a study of shared clonotypes between healthy human individuals. Using immunoSEQ multiplex PCR, the repertoire was profiled, and TCRdb retains in-frame clones only, with some absent. The sample has around 1.4 million clones; approximately 98.5% are singletons. Sequenced: naive CD4+ T cells sorted from blood. Subset indicated: CD45RA+ positively selected. These receptors originate from a man younger than 45 in good health.

The chain uses TRBV13 and TRBJ2-5; 9 positions agree with TRBD2. J lost 1 base, V lost 4 bases, and 4 bases had no gene match. CDR1 is PRHDT and CDR2 is FYEKMQ in the germline V gene (reference sequence). The CDR3 spans 15 residues. For the CDR3, the DNA is TGTGCCAGCAGCTGGGGACTAGCCATCCAAGAGACCCAGTACTTC. It yields the protein CASSWGLAIQETQYF.

This chain connects TRBV2 to TRBJ2-1; 8 bases map to TRBD1. Germline assignment: CDR1 SNHLY and CDR2 FYNNEI. CDR3 length equals 18 residues. The trim removed 8 bases at V and 8 bases at J, leaving 23 bases unmatched. The CDR3 protein is CASVRRSGGTGYSDEQFF. The CDR3 coding sequence is TGTGCCAGCGTGCGCCGAAGTGGTGGGACAGGTTATTCGGATGAGCAGTTCTTC.

The rearrangement uses TRBV6-1 and TRBJ2-3; a weak D match, TRBD2 (5 bases). The V gene's germline CDR1 is MNHNS and CDR2 SASEGT. Trimming removed 5 bases at V and 0 bases at J, with 9 bases between. This CDR3 is built from 14 residues. The CDR3 nucleotides read TGTGCCAGCAGTCGGGGTCCTAGCACAGATACGCAGTATTTT. This sequence encodes CASSRGPSTDTQYF.

V and J are TRBV11-2 and TRBJ2-5; D uncertain. This CDR3 comprises 16 residues. Trimming shortened V by 1 base and J by 7 bases, and 19 bases separated the two germline ends. Germline lookup yields CDR1 SGHAT and CDR2 FQNNGV. CDR3 in DNA: TGTGCCAGCAGCTTAGGGGCAGGCGGACCATCATGGACCCAGTACTTC. Amino acid sequence: CASSLGAGGPSWTQYF.

In the case of this clone: The same CDR3 is also encoded by other DNA sequences in this sample. The V and J genes are TRBV19 and TRBJ2-3; D not resolved. Germline V gene sequence: CDR1 LNHDA, CDR2 SQIVND (reference sequence). This CDR3 contains 14 residues. Trimming pared 3 bases from V and 0 bases from J, leaving 7 bases between. For the CDR3, the DNA is TGTGCCAGTAGTATTACCGGAAGCACAGATACGCAGTATTTT. Amino acid sequence: CASSITGSTDTQYF.

The rearrangement links TRBV21-1 to TRBJ2-7. TRBV21-1 is a pseudogene. The CDR3 is 12 amino acids. The CDR3 spells CASSPHCSEQYF. DNA for the CDR3: TGTGCCAGCAGCCCACACTGCTCCGAGCAGTACTTC.

This rearrangement joins TRBV5-1 to TRBJ1-1, with 7 bases lining up with TRBD1. The V and J ends lost 5 bases and 2 bases, in that order; junction bases with no gene match: 12. The CDR3 is 16 residues long. Per the germline V gene, CDR1 is SGHRS and CDR2 is YFSETQ. The CDR3, as DNA: TGCGCCAGCAGTTATGGGACAGTTATTTCCAACACTGAAGCTTTCTTT. Amino acid sequence: CASSYGTVISNTEAFF.

CDR3 region: CASSPGTSGYYEQYF. CDR3 coding DNA: TGTGCCAGCAGCCCAGGGACTAGCGGGTACTACGAGCAGTACTTC. This rearrangement joins TRBV28 to TRBJ2-7; 12 nucleotides line up with TRBD2. The germline gives CDR1 MDHEN, CDR2 SYDVKM. The CDR3 extends over 15 amino acids. The ends lost 6 bases at V and 3 bases at J; junction bases unmatched: 6.

CDR3 amino acids: CASSPGGEKAFF. CDR3 nucleotides: TGCGCCAGCAGCCCGGGGGGCGAGAAAGCTTTCTTT. The chain joins TRBV5-1 to TRBJ1-1, with D possibly being TRBD1 (6 bases). In germline, CDR1 is SGHRS, CDR2 YFSETQ. The CDR3 consists of 12 residues. V was cut by 4 bases and J by 9 bases, with 13 bases left in between.

The CDR3 reads CASRIQGGNTEAFF. Written as DNA, the CDR3 is TGTGCCAGCAGAATACAGGGGGGGAACACTGAAGCTTTCTTT. V gene TRBV27 combines with J gene TRBJ1-1, with 8 bases lining up with TRBD1. The CDR3 length is 14 residues. V lost 6 bases to trimming and J lost 1 base; unmatched junction nucleotides: 4. The germline CDR1 and CDR2 sequences are MNHEY and SMNVEV (reference sequence).

The gene calls are TRBV27 and TRBJ2-7; 9 bases are a match to TRBD2. CDR1 MNHEY and CDR2 SMNVEV come from the germline V gene (reference sequence). J lost 4 bases, V lost 2 bases, and 3 bases had no gene match. This CDR3 has 14 amino acids. As DNA, the CDR3 is TGTGCCAGCAGTTTACTAGCGGGGTGGTACGAGCAGTACTTC. Translated, it gives CASSLLAGWYEQYF.

The chain couples TRBV15 to TRBJ2-5; TRBD1 aligns across 11 bases. CDR3 length: 15 residues. The germline V gene encodes CDR1 LNHNV and CDR2 YYDKDF (reference sequence). Trimming removed 6 bases from V and 5 bases from J; junction bases left unmatched: 8. Here the CDR3 reads CATSRTGGAGETQYF. DNA of the CDR3: TGTGCCACCAGTCGGACAGGGGGCGCGGGGGAGACCCAGTACTTC. The variable domain in full, with the rest retrieved from reference TRBV15 and TRBJ2-5, is DAMVIQNPRYQVTQFGKPVTLSCSQTLNHNVMYWYQQKSSQAPKLLFHYYDKDFNNEADTPDNFQSRRPNTSFCFLDIRSPGLGDTAMYLCATSRTGGAGETQYFGPGTRLLVL.

This clone was counted once. V usage is TRBV5-1 and J usage is TRBJ1-2, with D possibly matching TRBD1 (6 bases). The CDR3 has 13 amino acids. CDR1 SGHRS and CDR2 YFSETQ come from the germline V gene. V was clipped by 5 bases and J by 4 bases, with 12 bases between them. CDR3 residues: CASSSDSLYGYTF. The DNA of the CDR3 is TGCGCCAGCAGTTCGGACAGCCTCTATGGCTACACCTTC.

Only one count was recorded for this clone. The chain is built from TRBV10-3 and TRBJ2-7; no definite D call. V lost 1 base and J 6 bases, leaving 7 bases between the germline ends. The CDR3 is 12 residues long. CDR1 and CDR2 (germline): ENHRY, SYGVKD. CDR3 coding DNA: TGTGCCATCAGTGAGTTCCGCGGCGAGCAGTACTTC. Encoded protein: CAISEFRGEQYF.

The chain employs TRBV5-1 and TRBJ1-3, with 8 nucleotides matching TRBD1. The germline V gene encodes CDR1 SGHRS and CDR2 YFSETQ. The CDR3 length is 13 residues. Unmatched junction bases numbered 5, after V lost 4 bases and J lost 8 bases. CDR3 sequence (DNA): TGCGCCAGCAGCATCGACAGGGGTTACACCATATATTTT. Translating gives CASSIDRGYTIYF.

DNA of the CDR3: TGCGCCAGCAGCTTGGCTGCAGCGGGCGGGGATACGCAGTATTTT. Its translation: CASSLAAAGGDTQYF. This chain connects TRBV5-1 to TRBJ2-3, with TRBD2 as a possible D gene (6 bases). The CDR3 runs to 15 residues. In germline, CDR1 is SGHRS, CDR2 YFSETQ. V was cut by 0 bases and J by 6 bases, with 14 bases left in between.

This chain connects TRBV5-1 to TRBJ2-5, with a weak D call TRBD1 (5 bases). CDR1 is SGHRS, CDR2 YFSETQ, per germline. The CDR3 loop spans 12 amino acids. Trimming stripped 2 bases from V and 5 bases from J, with 7 bases between. DNA for the CDR3: TGCGCCAGCAGCTTCGACAGCGAGACCCAGTACTTC. This codes for CASSFDSETQYF.

Details on this clone: Within the sample, other DNA sequences also encode this same CDR3. This chain connects TRBV18 to TRBJ2-7; 9 nucleotides line up with TRBD1. Germline assignment: CDR1 KGHSH and CDR2 LQKENI. V was clipped by 2 bases and J by 4 bases; unmatched bases: 3. The CDR3 has 14 amino acids. The CDR3 DNA reads as TGTGCCAGCTCACCAGACAGGGGGGGATACGAGCAGTACTTC. Its translation: CASSPDRGGYEQYF.

The chain is built from TRBV20-1 and TRBJ2-5; D not resolved. In germline, CDR1 is DFQATT, CDR2 SNEGSKA (reference sequence). CDR3 size: 11 residues. The CDR3, as DNA: TGCAGGGTGGGTGGTCCAGAGACCCAGTACTTC. It encodes CRVGGPETQYF.

For the CDR3, the DNA is TGTGCCAGCAGCCCTACTACGGGCCGGGAGTACGAGCAGTACTTC. It yields the protein CASSPTTGREYEQYF. The rearrangement joins TRBV7-7 to TRBJ2-7; perhaps TRBD2 as D (6 bases). This CDR3 is built from 15 residues. Germline values: CDR1 SSHAT, CDR2 FNYEAQ (reference sequence). V was clipped by 5 bases and J by 4 bases, with 18 bases between them.

The rearrangement uses TRBV11-2 and TRBJ1-3; 10 nucleotides line up with TRBD1. The CDR3 length is 15 residues. Germline CDR1 is SGHAT and CDR2 is FQNNGV. Trimming at V came to 5 bases and at J to 3 bases, leaving 4 bases not matched to a gene. The CDR3 DNA reads as TGTGCCAGCAGCCCCGGGACAGGGGTTGGAAACACCATATATTTT. It codes for CASSPGTGVGNTIYF. Combining the CDR3 with reference TRBV11-2 and TRBJ1-3 gives the whole variable domain EAGVAQSPRYKIIEKRQSVAFWCNPISGHATLYWYQQILGQGPKLLIQFQNNGVVDDSQLPKDRFSAERLKGVDSTLKIQPAKLEDSAVYLCASSPGTGVGNTIYFGEGSWLTVV.

This sequence joins TRBV6-1 and TRBJ2-3; a weak D match, TRBD2 (7 bases). Germline V gives CDR1 MNHNS, CDR2 SASEGT. Trimming cost V 11 bases and J 1 base, with 10 bases left between them. The CDR3 consists of 12 residues. The CDR3 nucleotides are TGTGCCGGGGGGGCAGGCACAGATACGCAGTATTTT. Its translation is CAGGAGTDTQYF.

The rearrangement joins TRBV18 to TRBJ2-7; D uncertain. Germline CDR1 reads KGHSH; CDR2 reads LQKENI. Trimming shortened V by 3 bases and J by 3 bases, and 12 bases separated the two germline ends. CDR3 length: 14 amino acids. CDR3 sequence: CASSPTRRDYEQYF. The CDR3 DNA reads as TGTGCCAGCTCACCTACCCGCAGAGACTACGAGCAGTACTTC. The variable domain in full, with the rest retrieved from reference TRBV18 and TRBJ2-7, is NAGVMQNPRHLVRRRGQEARLRCSPMKGHSHVYWYRQLPEEGLKFMVYLQKENIIDESGMPKERFSAEFPKEGPSILRIQQVVRGDSAAYFCASSPTRRDYEQYFGPGTRLTVT.

The J gene is TRBJ1-1, the V gene TRBV18; D not resolved. CDR3 length: 16 residues. CDR1 is KGHSH, CDR2 LQKENI, per germline. The V gene lost 2 bases and the J gene lost 1 base, with 14 bases spanning the gap. The chain's CDR3 is CASSPVPRRKNTEAFF. The CDR3 DNA sequence: TGTGCCAGCTCACCAGTCCCCCGACGGAAGAACACTGAAGCTTTCTTT.

The chain carries TRBV6-6 and TRBJ2-3; no definite D call. The CDR3 is 13 amino acids. CDR1 and CDR2 from the germline V gene are MNHNY and SVGAGI (reference sequence). Trimming removed 2 bases from V and 6 bases from J, with 9 bases in between. The CDR3 region is CASSYRVVDTQYF. CDR3 coding DNA: TGTGCCAGCAGTTACAGGGTTGTCGATACGCAGTATTTT.

This chain connects TRBV7-3 to TRBJ2-2, with D uncertain. CDR3 length equals 14 residues. The V end lost 1 base, the J end lost 8 bases, and 11 bases lay between the germline ends. Looked up from germline, CDR1 is SGHTA and CDR2 is FQGTGA. This chain's CDR3 is CASSLSGVEGELFF. CDR3 bases: TGTGCCAGCAGCTTAAGTGGCGTGGAGGGGGAGCTGTTTTTT.

The chain has TRBV14 and TRBJ1-2; D gene unclear. This CDR3 is 14 amino acids long. CDR1 is SGHDN and CDR2 is FVKESK in the germline V gene. Trimming removed 6 bases from V and 4 bases from J, with 15 bases in between. The CDR3: CASSFRVPAYGYTF. CDR3 nucleotides: TGTGCCAGCAGTTTCCGAGTGCCCGCCTATGGCTACACCTTC.